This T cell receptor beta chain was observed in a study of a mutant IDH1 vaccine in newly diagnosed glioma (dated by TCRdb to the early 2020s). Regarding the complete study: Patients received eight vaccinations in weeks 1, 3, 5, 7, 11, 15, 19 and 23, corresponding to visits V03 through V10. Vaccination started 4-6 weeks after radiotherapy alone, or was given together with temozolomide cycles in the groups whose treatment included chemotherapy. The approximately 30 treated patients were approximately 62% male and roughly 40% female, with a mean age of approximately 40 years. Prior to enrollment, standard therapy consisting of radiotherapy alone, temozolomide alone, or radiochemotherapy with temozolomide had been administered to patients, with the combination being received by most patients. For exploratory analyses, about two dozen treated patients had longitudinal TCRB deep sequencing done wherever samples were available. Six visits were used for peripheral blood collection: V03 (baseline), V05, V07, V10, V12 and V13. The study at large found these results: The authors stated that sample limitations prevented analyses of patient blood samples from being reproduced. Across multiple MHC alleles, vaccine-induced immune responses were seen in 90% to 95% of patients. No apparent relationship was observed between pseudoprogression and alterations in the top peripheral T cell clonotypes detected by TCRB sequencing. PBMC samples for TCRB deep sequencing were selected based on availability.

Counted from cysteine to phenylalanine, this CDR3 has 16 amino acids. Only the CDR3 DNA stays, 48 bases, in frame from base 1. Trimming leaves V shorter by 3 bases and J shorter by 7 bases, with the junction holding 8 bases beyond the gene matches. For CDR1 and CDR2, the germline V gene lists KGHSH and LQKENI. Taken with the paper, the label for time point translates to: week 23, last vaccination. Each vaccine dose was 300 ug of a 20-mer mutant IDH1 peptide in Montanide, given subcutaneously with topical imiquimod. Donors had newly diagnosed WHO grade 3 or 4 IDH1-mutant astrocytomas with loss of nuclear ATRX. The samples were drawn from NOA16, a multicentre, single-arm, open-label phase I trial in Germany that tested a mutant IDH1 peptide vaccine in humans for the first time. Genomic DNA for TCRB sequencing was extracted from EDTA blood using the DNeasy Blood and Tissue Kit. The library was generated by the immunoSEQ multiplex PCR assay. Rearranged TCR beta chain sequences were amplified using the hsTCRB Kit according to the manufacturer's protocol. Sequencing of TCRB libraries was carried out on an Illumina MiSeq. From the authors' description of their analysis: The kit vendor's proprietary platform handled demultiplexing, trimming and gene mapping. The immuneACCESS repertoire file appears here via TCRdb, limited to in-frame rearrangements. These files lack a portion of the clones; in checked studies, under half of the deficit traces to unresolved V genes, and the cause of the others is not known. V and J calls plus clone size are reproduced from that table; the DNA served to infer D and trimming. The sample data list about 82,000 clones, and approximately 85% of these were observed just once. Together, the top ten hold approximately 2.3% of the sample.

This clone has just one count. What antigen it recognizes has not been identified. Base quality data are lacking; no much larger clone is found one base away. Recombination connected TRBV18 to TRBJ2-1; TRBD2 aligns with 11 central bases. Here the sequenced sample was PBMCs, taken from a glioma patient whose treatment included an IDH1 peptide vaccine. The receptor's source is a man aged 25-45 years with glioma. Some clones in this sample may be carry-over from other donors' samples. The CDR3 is CASSPLSGGAGNEQFF. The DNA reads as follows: TGTGCCAGCTCACCCCTTAGCGGGGGGGCCGGAAATGAGCAGTTCTTC.